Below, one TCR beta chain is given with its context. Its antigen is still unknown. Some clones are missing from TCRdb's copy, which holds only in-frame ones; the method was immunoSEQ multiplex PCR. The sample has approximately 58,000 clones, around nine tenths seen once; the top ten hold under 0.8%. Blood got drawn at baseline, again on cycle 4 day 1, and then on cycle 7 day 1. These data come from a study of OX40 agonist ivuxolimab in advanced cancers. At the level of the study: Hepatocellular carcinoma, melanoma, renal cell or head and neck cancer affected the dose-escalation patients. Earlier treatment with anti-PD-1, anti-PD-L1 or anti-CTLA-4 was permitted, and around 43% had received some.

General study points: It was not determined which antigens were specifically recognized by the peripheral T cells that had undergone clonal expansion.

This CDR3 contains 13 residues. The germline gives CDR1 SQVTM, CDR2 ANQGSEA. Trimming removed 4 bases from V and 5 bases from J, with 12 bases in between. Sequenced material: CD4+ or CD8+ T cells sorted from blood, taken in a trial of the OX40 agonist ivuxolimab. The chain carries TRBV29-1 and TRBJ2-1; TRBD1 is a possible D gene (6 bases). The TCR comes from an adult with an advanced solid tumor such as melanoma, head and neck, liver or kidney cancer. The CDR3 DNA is TGCAGCGTTGTCTGGCAGGGGAACAATGAGCAGTTCTTC. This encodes CSVVWQGNNEQFF.